This T cell receptor beta chain came from a study of identical twins (dated by TCRdb to the mid-2010s). A note on the overall study: TCR alpha and beta repertoires from monozygotic twins, unrelated adults of various ages and cord blood were deep-sequenced to test whether fetal clonotypes persist. To rule out contamination, replicate twin experiments were performed at different times with different library preparation protocols. Results and caveats for the whole study, not just this receptor: Compared with coincidental sharing between unrelated individuals, out-of-frame TCR alpha sequences shared between twins showed an excess of sequences with low generation probability. Because the same donors could not be followed over many years, the conclusions relied on cross-sectional statistical analysis. Zero-insertion analyses could be partly confounded by invariant T cells such as MAIT and iNKT, although diverse VJ usage argued against such confounding for most clonotypes. The excess sharing between twins in beta out-of-frame sequences was weaker because fewer shared sequences reduced the signal-to-noise ratio. In monozygotic twins, recombination models systematically underestimated out-of-frame TCR alpha sharing, but the models matched the sharing seen between unrelated individuals. Fewer insertions were carried by abundant cord blood beta clonotypes; a weaker similar trend was observed in young adult naive repertoires, while no such trend was observed in memory repertoires.

Library method: 5' RACE. The sample was run on an Illumina HiSeq 2000. Template switching introduced a universal primer binding site; the final cDNA contained a unique molecular identifier, enabling accurate counting of TCR cDNA molecules. Specific primers in the conserved constant-segment region were used to synthesize first-strand cDNA for TCR alpha and beta chains. To control for contamination, each cDNA library was double barcoded with a SMART-Mk sample barcode plus Illumina barcodes. TruSeq adapter sequences and Illumina sample barcodes were added in two successive PCR steps. The TCR alpha and beta cDNA libraries were sequenced on the Illumina HiSeq platform using custom primers. The authors processed their data as follows. MiGEC was used to process raw reads and extract unique molecular identifiers, and MiXCR was used to find CDR3 positions. For each individual, recombination models were inferred using an EM algorithm with the repgenHMM and IGoR tools. The tcR package in R was used for shared clonotype analysis, with sharing normalized by the product of cloneset sizes. Out-of-frame nonproductive sequences were analyzed to study raw recombination free of thymic and clonal selection effects. Using fastp trimming at Q25 and MiXCR clonotype assembly, TCRdb reanalyzed the public sequencing data and kept in-frame beta chains. CDR3 protein sequences are deduplicated, and each keeps its most common genes and DNA. TCRdb's processing, not the authors' own work, is the source of the V and J calls. The sample yields a few hundred thousand distinct CDR3 sequences; around 8.3% were counted once. Roughly 3.1% of the sample lies in the top ten.

On this clonotype: The antigen this receptor binds is unknown. No qualities accompany the bases; no much larger clone lies one base away.

Every donor in the study was a healthy Caucasian. Three pairs of female monozygotic twins, all aged roughly 18 to 29 years, were included in the twin cohort. Positive isolation kits from Invitrogen were used to isolate the CD4+ and CD8+ T cell populations. V loses 6 bases of germline sequence and J loses 7 bases, and the interval between the two ends is 13 bases. The CDR3 numbers 12 residues from cysteine through phenylalanine. Of all the DNA, just the CDR3 is kept, 36 bases in frame from base 1. The germline V gene provides CDR1 MGHDK and CDR2 SYGVNS. These data are also associated with another study on yellow fever vaccine responses in identical twins. Taken from the second paper: The T cell response to vaccination in identical twins was reported by the authors to appear partly convergent and partly personalized. In identical twins, the study followed T cell clones that responded to the vaccine with precision.

The V and J genes are TRBV25-1 and TRBJ2-7; perhaps TRBD2 is the D gene, with 7 bases matching. The sequence derives from a woman aged 18-30 years in good health. The source material was CD8+ T cells sorted from blood. The nucleotide sequence reads TGTGCCAGCAGCAAAGGGGGGGAAGAGCAGTACTTC. This gives the protein CASSKGGEEQYF.